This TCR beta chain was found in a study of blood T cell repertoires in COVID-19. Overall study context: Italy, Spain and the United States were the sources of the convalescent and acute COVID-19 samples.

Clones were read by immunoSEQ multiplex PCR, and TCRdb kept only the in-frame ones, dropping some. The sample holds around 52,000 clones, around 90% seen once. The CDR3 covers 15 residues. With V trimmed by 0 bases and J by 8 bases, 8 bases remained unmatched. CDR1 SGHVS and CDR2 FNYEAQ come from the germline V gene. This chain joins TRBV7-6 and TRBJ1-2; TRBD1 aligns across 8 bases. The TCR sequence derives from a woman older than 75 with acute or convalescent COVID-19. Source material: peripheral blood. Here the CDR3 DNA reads TGTGCCAGCAGCTTAGCGACGACAGGGGTGGGCGGCTACACCTTC. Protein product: CASSLATTGVGGYTF.